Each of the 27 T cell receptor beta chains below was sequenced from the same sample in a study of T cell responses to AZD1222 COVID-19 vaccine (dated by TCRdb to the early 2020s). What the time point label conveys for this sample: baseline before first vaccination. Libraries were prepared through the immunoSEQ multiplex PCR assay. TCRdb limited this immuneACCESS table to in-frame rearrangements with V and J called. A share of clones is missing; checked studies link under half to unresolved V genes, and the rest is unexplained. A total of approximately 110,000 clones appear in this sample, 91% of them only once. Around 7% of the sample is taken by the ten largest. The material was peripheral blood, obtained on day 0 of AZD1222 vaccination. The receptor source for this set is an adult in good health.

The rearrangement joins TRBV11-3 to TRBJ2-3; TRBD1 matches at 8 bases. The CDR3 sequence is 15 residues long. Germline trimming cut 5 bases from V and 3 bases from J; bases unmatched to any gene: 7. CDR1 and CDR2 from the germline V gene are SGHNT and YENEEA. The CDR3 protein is CASSRGDRGTDTQYF. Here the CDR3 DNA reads TGTGCCAGCAGCCGCGGCGACAGGGGTACAGATACGCAGTATTTT.

DNA of the CDR3: TGTGCCAGCAGTGAGGAGGGGAACTATGGCTACACCTTC. This sequence encodes CASSEEGNYGYTF. The chain couples TRBV6-1 to TRBJ1-2; D is perhaps TRBD1 (5 bases). With 3 bases removed from V and 2 bases from J, the gap between germline ends came to 7 bases. The CDR3 totals 13 residues. CDR1 MNHNS and CDR2 SASEGT come from the germline V gene.

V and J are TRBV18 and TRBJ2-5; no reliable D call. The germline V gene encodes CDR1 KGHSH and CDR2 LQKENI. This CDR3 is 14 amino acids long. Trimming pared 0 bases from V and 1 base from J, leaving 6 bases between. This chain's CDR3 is CASSPPTAQETQYF. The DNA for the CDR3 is TGTGCCAGCTCACCACCTACAGCCCAAGAGACCCAGTACTTC.

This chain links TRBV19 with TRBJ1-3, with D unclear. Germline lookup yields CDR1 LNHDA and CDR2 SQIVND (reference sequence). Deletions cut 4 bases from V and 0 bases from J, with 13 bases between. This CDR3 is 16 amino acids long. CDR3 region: CASSTVPASSGNTIYF. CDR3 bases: TGTGCCAGTAGTACCGTTCCGGCGAGCTCTGGAAACACCATATATTTT. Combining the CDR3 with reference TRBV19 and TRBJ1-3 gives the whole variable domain DGGITQSPKYLFRKEGQNVTLSCEQNLNHDAMYWYRQDPGQGLRLIYYSQIVNDFQKGDIAEGYSVSREKKESFPLTVTSAQKNPTAFYLCASSTVPASSGNTIYFGEGSWLTVV.

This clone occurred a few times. The CDR3 reads CATTRLVSTNEKLFF. CDR3 nucleotides: TGTGCCACTACTCGCCTGGTATCGACTAATGAAAAACTGTTTTTT. The chain combines TRBV7-3 with TRBJ1-4; unclear D gene. This CDR3 comprises 15 residues. CDR1 and CDR2 (germline): SGHTA, FQGTGA. The germline V and J ends were trimmed by 10 bases and 2 bases, with 17 bases remaining between them. The complete variable domain, with remaining parts taken from reference TRBV7-3 and TRBJ1-4, reads GAGVSQTPSNKVTEKGKYVELRCDPISGHTALYWYRQSLGQGPEFLIYFQGTGAADDSGLPNDRFFAVRPEGSVSTLKIQRTERGDSAVYLCATTRLVSTNEKLFFGSGTQLSVL.

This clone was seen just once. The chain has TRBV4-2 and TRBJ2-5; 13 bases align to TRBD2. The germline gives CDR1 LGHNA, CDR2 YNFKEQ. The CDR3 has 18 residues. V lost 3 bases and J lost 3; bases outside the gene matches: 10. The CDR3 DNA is TGTGCCAGCAGCCATGGGACTAGCGGGGCCAGCCGCGAAGAGACCCAGTACTTC. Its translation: CASSHGTSGASREETQYF.

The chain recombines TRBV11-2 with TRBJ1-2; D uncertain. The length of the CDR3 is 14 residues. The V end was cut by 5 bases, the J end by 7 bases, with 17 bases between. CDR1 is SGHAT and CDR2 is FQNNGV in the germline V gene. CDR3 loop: CASSPDPTASGYTF. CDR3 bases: TGTGCCAGCAGCCCCGACCCCACGGCGAGTGGCTACACCTTC.

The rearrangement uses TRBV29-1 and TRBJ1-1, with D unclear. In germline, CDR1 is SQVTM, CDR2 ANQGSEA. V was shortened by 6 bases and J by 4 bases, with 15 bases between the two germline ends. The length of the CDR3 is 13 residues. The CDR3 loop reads CSVVPLGVTEAFF. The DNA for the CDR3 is TGCAGCGTCGTCCCACTTGGGGTCACTGAAGCTTTCTTT.

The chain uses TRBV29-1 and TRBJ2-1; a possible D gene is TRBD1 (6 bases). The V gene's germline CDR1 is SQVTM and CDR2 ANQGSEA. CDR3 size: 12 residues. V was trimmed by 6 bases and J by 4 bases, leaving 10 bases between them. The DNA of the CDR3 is TGCAGCGTACTAGGGGGATACAATGAGCAGTTCTTC. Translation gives CSVLGGYNEQFF.

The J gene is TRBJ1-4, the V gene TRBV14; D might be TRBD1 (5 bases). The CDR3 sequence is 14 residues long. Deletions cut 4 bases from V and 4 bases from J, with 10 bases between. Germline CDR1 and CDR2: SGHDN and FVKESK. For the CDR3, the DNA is TGTGCCAGCAGCCGGCTGGGGGATAATGAAAAACTGTTTTTT. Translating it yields CASSRLGDNEKLFF. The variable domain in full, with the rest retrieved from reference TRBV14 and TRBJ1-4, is EAGVTQFPSHSVIEKGQTVTLRCDPISGHDNLYWYRRVMGKEIKFLLHFVKESKQDESGMPNNRFLAERTGGTYSTLKVQPAELEDSGVYFCASSRLGDNEKLFFGSGTQLSVL.

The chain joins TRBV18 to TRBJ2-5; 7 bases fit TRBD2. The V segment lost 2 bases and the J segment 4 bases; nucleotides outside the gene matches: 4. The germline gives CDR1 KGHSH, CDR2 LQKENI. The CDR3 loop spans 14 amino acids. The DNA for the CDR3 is TGTGCCAGCTCACCAACGGTAGCGGGAGAGACCCAGTACTTC. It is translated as CASSPTVAGETQYF.

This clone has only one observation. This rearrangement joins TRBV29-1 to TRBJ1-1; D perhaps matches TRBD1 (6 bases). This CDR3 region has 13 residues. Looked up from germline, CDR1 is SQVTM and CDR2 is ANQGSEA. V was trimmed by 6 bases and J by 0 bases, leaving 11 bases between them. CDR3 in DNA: TGCAGCGTGGAAACAGGGATGAACACTGAAGCTTTCTTT. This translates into CSVETGMNTEAFF.

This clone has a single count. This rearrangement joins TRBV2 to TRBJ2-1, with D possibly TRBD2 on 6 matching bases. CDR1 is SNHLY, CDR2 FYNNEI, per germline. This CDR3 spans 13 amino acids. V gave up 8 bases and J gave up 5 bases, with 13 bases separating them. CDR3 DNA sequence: TGTGCCAGCTGTAGGGAGCGGGACAATGAGCAGTTCTTC. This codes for CASCRERDNEQFF.

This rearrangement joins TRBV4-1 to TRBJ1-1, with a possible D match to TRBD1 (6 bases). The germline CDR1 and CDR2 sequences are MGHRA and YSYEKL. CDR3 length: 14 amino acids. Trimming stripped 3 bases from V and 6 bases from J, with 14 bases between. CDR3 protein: CASSHPRGAPEAFF. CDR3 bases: TGCGCCAGCAGCCATCCCCGGGGGGCCCCTGAAGCTTTCTTT.

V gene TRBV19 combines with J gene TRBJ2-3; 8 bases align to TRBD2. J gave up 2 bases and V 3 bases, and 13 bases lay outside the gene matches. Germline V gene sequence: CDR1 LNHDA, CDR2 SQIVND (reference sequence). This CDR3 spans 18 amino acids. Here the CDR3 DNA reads TGTGCCAGTAGTATGGGGCTAGGAGCGGGAGCTGCCACAGATACGCAGTATTTT. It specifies CASSMGLGAGAATDTQYF.

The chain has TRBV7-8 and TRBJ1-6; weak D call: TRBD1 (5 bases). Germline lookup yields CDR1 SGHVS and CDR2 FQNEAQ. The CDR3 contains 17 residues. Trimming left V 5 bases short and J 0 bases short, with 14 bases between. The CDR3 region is CASSPGPFSSYNSPLHF. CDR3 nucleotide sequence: TGTGCCAGCAGCCCGGGACCTTTCAGCTCCTATAATTCACCCCTCCACTTT.

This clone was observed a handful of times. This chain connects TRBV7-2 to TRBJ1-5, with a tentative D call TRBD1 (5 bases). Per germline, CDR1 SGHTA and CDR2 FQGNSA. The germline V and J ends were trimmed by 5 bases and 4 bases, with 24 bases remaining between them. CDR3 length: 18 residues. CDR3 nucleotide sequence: TGTGCCAGCAGCCCCCGGCGGGGGACCTTAGCCGGGAATCAGCCCCAGCATTTT. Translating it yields CASSPRRGTLAGNQPQHF. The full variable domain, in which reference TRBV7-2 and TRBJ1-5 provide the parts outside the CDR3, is GAGVSQSPSNKVTEKGKDVELRCDPISGHTALYWYRQSLGQGLEFLIYFQGNSAPDKSGLPSDRFSAERTGGSVSTLTIQRTQQEDSAVYLCASSPRRGTLAGNQPQHFGDGTRLSIL.

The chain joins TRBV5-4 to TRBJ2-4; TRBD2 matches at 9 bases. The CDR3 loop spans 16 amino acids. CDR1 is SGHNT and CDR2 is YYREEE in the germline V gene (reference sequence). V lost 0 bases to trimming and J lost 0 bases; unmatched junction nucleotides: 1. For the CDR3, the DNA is TGTGCCAGCAGCTTGGAACTAGCGGGAGCCAAAAACATTCAGTACTTC. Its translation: CASSLELAGAKNIQYF.

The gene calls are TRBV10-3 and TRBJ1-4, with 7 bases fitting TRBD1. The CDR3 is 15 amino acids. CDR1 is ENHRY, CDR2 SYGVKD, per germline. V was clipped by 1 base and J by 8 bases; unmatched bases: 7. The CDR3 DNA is TGTGCCATCAGTGAGTGGAGGGGGCTTCGAGAAAAACTGTTTTTT. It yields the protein CAISEWRGLREKLFF.

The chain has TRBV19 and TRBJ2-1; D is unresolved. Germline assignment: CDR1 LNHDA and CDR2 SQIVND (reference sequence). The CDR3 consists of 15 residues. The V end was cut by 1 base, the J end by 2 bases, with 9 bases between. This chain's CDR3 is CASSIGPHPYNEQFF. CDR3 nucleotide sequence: TGTGCCAGTAGTATAGGGCCCCATCCCTACAATGAGCAGTTCTTC. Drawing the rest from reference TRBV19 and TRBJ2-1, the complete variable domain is DGGITQSPKYLFRKEGQNVTLSCEQNLNHDAMYWYRQDPGQGLRLIYYSQIVNDFQKGDIAEGYSVSREKKESFPLTVTSAQKNPTAFYLCASSIGPHPYNEQFFGPGTRLTVL.

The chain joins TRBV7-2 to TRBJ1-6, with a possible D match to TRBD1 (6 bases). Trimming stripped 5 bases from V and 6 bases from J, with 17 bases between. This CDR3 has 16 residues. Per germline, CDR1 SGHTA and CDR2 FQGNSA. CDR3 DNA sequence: TGTGCCAGCAGCCCTAATCCGGGACATCTTAATTCACCCCTCCACTTT. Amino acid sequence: CASSPNPGHLNSPLHF.

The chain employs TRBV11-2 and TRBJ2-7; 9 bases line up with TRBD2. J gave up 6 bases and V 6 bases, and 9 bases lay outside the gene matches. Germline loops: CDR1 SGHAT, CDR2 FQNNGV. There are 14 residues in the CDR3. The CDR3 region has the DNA TGTGCCAGCAGGGGAACTAGCGGGTGGCGCGAGCAGTACTTC. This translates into CASRGTSGWREQYF.

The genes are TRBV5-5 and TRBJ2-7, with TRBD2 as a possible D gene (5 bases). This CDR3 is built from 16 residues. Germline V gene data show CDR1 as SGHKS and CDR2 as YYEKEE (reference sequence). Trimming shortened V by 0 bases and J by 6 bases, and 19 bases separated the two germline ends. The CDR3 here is CASSLGGLADWAEQYF. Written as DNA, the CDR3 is TGTGCCAGCAGCTTGGGTGGTCTAGCCGACTGGGCCGAGCAGTACTTC.

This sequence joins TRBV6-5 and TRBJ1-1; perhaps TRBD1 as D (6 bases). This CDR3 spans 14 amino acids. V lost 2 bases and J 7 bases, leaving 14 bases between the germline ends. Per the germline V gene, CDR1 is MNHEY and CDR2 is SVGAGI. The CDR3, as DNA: TGTGCCAGCAGTTACACCCGACAGGTGGGTGAAGCTTTCTTT. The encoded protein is CASSYTRQVGEAFF.

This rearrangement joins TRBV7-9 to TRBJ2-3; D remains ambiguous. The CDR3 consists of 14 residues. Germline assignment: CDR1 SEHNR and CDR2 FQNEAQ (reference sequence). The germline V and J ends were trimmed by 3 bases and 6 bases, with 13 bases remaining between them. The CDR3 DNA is TGTGCCAGCAGCTTTTTAATTCCCAGGGATACGCAGTATTTT. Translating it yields CASSFLIPRDTQYF.

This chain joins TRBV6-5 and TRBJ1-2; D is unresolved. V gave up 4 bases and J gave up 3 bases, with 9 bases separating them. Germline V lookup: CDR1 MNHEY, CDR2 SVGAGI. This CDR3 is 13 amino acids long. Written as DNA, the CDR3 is TGTGCCAGCAGTTTTTCCGTTGACTATGGCTACACCTTC. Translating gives CASSFSVDYGYTF.

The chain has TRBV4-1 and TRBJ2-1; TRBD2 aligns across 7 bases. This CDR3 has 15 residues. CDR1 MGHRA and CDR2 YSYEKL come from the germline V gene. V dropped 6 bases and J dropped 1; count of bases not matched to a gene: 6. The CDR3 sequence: CASSPSGDSYNEQFF. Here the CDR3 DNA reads TGCGCCAGCAGTCCTAGCGGAGATTCCTACAATGAGCAGTTCTTC.